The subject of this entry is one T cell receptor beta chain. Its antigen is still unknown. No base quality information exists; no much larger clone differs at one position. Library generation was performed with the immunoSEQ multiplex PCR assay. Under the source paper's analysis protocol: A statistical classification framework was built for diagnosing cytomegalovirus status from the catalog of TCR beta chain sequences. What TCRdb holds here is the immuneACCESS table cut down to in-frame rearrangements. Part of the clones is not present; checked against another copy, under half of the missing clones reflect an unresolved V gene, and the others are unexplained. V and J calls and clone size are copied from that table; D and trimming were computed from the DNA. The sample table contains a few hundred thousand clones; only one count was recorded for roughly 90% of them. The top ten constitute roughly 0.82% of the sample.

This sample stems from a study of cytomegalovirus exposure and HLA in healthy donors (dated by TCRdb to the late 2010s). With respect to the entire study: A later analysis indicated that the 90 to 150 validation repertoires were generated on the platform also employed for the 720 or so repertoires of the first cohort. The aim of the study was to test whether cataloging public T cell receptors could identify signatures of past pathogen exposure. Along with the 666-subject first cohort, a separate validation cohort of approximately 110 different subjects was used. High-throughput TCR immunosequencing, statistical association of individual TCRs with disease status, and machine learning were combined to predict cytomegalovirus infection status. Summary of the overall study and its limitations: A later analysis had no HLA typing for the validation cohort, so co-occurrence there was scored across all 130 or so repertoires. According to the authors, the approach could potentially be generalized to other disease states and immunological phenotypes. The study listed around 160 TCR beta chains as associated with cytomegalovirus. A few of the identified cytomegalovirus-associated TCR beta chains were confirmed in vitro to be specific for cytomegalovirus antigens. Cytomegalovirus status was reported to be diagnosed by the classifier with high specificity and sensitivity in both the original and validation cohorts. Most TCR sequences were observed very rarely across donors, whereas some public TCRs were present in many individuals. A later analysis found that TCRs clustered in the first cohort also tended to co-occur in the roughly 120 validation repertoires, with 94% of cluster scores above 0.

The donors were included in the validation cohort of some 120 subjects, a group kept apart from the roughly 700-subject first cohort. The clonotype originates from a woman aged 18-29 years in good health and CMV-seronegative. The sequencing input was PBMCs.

For the CDR3, the sequence is CASSIGGTGVGQPQHF. DNA sequence: TGTGCCAGTAGTATTGGAGGGACAGGCGTGGGTCAGCCCCAGCATTTT. Recombination joined TRBV19 with TRBJ1-5; a stretch of 8 junction bases matches TRBD1. CDR1 and CDR2 (LNHDA, SQIVND) derive from the germline V gene (reference sequence). The CDR3 covers 16 residues, taking in both the cysteine and the phenylalanine. The retained sequence is limited to the CDR3, 48 bases, with the frame set at the first base. Ends trimmed: V by 3 bases, J by 6 bases; bases unmatched to a gene: 10.